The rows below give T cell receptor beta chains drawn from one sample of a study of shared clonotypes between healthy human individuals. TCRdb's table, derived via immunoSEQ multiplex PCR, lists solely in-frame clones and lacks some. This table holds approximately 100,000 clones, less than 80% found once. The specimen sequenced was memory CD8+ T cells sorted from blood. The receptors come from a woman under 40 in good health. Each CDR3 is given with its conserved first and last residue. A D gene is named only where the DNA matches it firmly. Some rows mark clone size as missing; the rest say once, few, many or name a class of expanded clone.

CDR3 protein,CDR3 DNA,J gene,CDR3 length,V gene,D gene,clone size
CASRGTVSSSYNSPLHF,TGTGCCAGCAGGGGGACAGTTTCCAGCTCCTATAATTCACCCCTCCACTTT,TRBJ1-6,17,TRBV2,TRBD1,-
CASSAQPGHTTGELFF,TGTGCCAGCAGCGCCCAACCGGGACATACCACCGGGGAGCTGTTTTTT,TRBJ2-2,16,TRBV7-6,-,-
CASSYTKTGAKNIQYF,TGTGCCAGCAGCTACACTAAGACAGGGGCCAAAAACATTCAGTACTTC,TRBJ2-4,16,TRBV7-9,TRBD1,-
CASSSGPGTNTEAFF,TGTGCCAGCAGCTCCGGTCCAGGGACGAACACTGAAGCTTTCTTT,TRBJ1-1,15,TRBV5-4,-,-
CASSLGTGGDTQYF,TGCGCCAGCAGCTTGGGGACAGGGGGTGATACGCAGTATTTT,TRBJ2-3,14,TRBV5-1,TRBD1,-
CASSDRGHTEAFF,TGTGCCAGCAGTGACAGGGGGCACACTGAAGCTTTCTTT,TRBJ1-1,13,TRBV25-1,TRBD1,-
CASSPRIGTGELFF,TGTGCCAGCAGCCCCAGGATTGGTACCGGGGAGCTGTTTTTT,TRBJ2-2,14,TRBV9,-,-
CASSVGQLHTANYGYAF,TGTGCCAGCAGCGTAGGACAGCTCCATACCGCTAACTATGGCTACGCCTTC,TRBJ1-2,17,TRBV9,-,-
CASSRRGSEKLFF,TGTGCCAGCAGTAGGAGAGGTAGTGAAAAACTGTTTTTT,TRBJ1-4,13,TRBV25-1,-,few
CASSWVVGGSSYEQYF,TGTGCCAGCAGCTGGGTTGTTGGGGGAAGCTCCTACGAGCAGTACTTC,TRBJ2-7,16,TRBV11-2,-,few
CASRDSEPYEQYF,TGTGCCAGCCGGGACAGCGAACCCTACGAGCAGTACTTC,TRBJ2-7,13,TRBV2,TRBD1,few
CATGQGLAPYEQYF,TGTGCCACCGGACAGGGACTAGCTCCCTACGAGCAGTACTTC,TRBJ2-7,14,TRBV5-5,-,few
CASTPRASGTPQETQYF,TGTGCCAGCACCCCCAGGGCTAGCGGAACCCCCCAGGAGACCCAGTACTTC,TRBJ2-5,17,TRBV25-1,TRBD2,-
CASSRPGQSSYEQYF,TGTGCCAGCAGCCGACCGGGACAGAGCTCCTACGAGCAGTACTTC,TRBJ2-7,15,TRBV4-2,TRBD1,-
CASSVGPHFLGYEQYF,TGTGCCAGCAGCGTAGGGCCCCATTTCCTCGGGTACGAGCAGTACTTC,TRBJ2-7,16,TRBV9,-,-
CASSSGQNNEQFF,TGTGCCAGCAGCTCGGGACAGAACAATGAGCAGTTCTTC,TRBJ2-1,13,TRBV28,TRBD1,few
CASRPIERTGELFF,TGCGCCAGCAGGCCCATTGAGCGGACCGGGGAGCTGTTTTTT,TRBJ2-2,14,TRBV10-2,-,-
CASSFFGGTYEQYF,TGTGCCAGCAGCTTTTTCGGAGGTACCTACGAGCAGTACTTC,TRBJ2-7,14,TRBV11-2,-,-
CASSHLQGASTEAFF,TGTGCCAGCAGCCACCTACAGGGGGCAAGCACTGAAGCTTTCTTT,TRBJ1-1,15,TRBV6-1,TRBD1,-
CASSPRQPWPETQYF,TGTGCCAGCAGTCCTCGACAGCCCTGGCCGGAGACCCAGTACTTC,TRBJ2-5,15,TRBV6-5,-,-
CASSPRASGIDEQFF,TGTGCCAGCAGCCCTCGGGCTAGCGGGATTGATGAGCAGTTCTTC,TRBJ2-1,15,TRBV27,TRBD2,-
CAWSVSWGNEQFF,TGTGCCTGGAGTGTCTCTTGGGGTAATGAGCAGTTCTTC,TRBJ2-1,13,TRBV30,-,once
CSVKGLAGYNEQFF,TGCAGCGTAAAGGGACTAGCGGGATACAATGAGCAGTTCTTC,TRBJ2-1,14,TRBV29-1,TRBD2,once
CASSKNPGGRNNQPQHF,TGTGCCAGTAGTAAAAACCCAGGGGGCCGTAACAATCAGCCCCAGCATTTT,TRBJ1-5,17,TRBV19,TRBD1,-
CASSLYPRDWRDEQFF,TGTGCCAGCAGCTTATACCCTAGGGACTGGCGGGATGAGCAGTTCTTC,TRBJ2-1,16,TRBV11-2,-,-
CASSYSIEGQPQHF,TGTGCCAGCAGTTACTCGATCGAGGGACAGCCCCAGCATTTT,TRBJ1-5,14,TRBV6-5,-,many
CASSREAPGQPETQYF,TGTGCCAGCAGTAGAGAGGCCCCGGGACAACCAGAGACCCAGTACTTC,TRBJ2-5,16,TRBV11-2,-,-
CASSLAGGSPGKLFF,TGCGCCAGCAGCTTGGCAGGGGGCTCACCTGGAAAACTGTTTTTT,TRBJ1-4,15,TRBV5-1,TRBD1,-
CASRLTGTLLNEQFF,TGTGCCAGCAGACTGACAGGGACTCTACTAAATGAGCAGTTCTTC,TRBJ2-1,15,TRBV6-1,-,-
CASTRTSGRYTDTQYF,TGTGCCAGCACCCGGACTAGCGGGAGGTACACAGATACGCAGTATTTT,TRBJ2-3,16,TRBV9,TRBD2,-
CASSLGTFGEQFF,TGTGCCAGCAGCCTAGGGACTTTCGGTGAGCAGTTCTTC,TRBJ2-1,13,TRBV7-3,-,-